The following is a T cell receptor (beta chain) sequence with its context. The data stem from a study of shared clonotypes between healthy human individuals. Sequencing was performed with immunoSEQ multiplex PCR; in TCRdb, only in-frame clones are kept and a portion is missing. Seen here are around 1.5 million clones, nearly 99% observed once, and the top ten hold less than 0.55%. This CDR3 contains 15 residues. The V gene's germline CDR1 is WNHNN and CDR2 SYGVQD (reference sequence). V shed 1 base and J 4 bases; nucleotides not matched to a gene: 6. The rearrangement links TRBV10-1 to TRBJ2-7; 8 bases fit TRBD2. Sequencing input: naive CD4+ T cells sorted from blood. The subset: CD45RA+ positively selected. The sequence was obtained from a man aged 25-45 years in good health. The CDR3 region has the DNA TGCGCCAGCAGTGAGTTAAGCGGGAGTAGGTACGAGCAGTACTTC. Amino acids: CASSELSGSRYEQYF.